This is a list of T cell receptor beta chains from one sample in a study of blood T cell repertoires in COVID-19. Sequenced by immunoSEQ multiplex PCR; TCRdb stores in-frame clones only, minus some. The table has 300,000 to 350,000 clones, roughly 90% seen once. Sequencing input: PBMCs or T cells enriched from blood (not recorded which). The receptors here all came from a woman aged 30 to 39 who had been exposed to COVID-19. The CDR3 runs from the conserved cysteine through the conserved F or W. Each record gives: J gene, D gene, clone size, V gene, CDR3 protein, CDR3 DNA. The D gene is left open where the match is weak. Some rows mark clone size as missing; the rest say once, few, many or name a class of expanded clone.

TRBJ2-1,TRBD1,NA,TRBV24-1,CATSDWDRAGEQFF,TGTGCCACCAGTGACTGGGACAGGGCAGGTGAGCAGTTCTTC
TRBJ2-1,NA,NA,TRBV7-8,CASSLPDSYNEQFF,TGTGCCAGCAGCTTGCCAGACTCCTACAATGAGCAGTTCTTC
TRBJ2-1,NA,NA,TRBV11-2,CASSSRDSGGNEQFF,TGTGCCAGCAGCTCACGGGACTCCGGTGGCAATGAGCAGTTCTTC
TRBJ1-1,NA,NA,TRBV14,CASSRLGGQSHTEAFF,TGTGCCAGCAGCCGCCTTGGCGGACAATCGCACACTGAAGCTTTCTTT
TRBJ2-7,TRBD2,NA,TRBV5-1,CASSLWTSAYEQYF,TGCGCCAGCAGCTTGTGGACTAGCGCCTACGAGCAGTACTTC
TRBJ2-2,TRBD2,many,TRBV6-4,CASSGLAGDGTGELFF,TGTGCCAGCAGTGGACTAGCGGGAGACGGTACCGGGGAGCTGTTTTTT
TRBJ2-1,TRBD2,NA,TRBV9,CASSPLVGTSSYNEQFF,TGTGCCAGCAGCCCCTTGGTAGGGACTAGCTCCTACAATGAGCAGTTCTTC
TRBJ2-7,TRBD2,NA,TRBV6-2/TRBV6-3,CASSGTSGSYEQYF,TGTGCCAGCAGCGGGACTAGCGGGAGCTACGAGCAGTACTTC
TRBJ1-2,NA,NA,TRBV7-9,CASSLGSYGYTF,TGTGCCAGCAGCTTAGGGAGCTATGGCTACACCTTC
TRBJ1-2,TRBD1,NA,TRBV5-1,CASSLTGGISYGYTF,TGCGCCAGCAGCTTGACAGGGGGCATCAGCTATGGCTACACCTTC
TRBJ2-7,NA,NA,TRBV29-1,CSVEGGRAGKSSYEQYF,TGCAGCGTTGAAGGTGGTCGGGCAGGGAAAAGCTCCTACGAGCAGTACTTC
TRBJ2-5,NA,NA,TRBV28,CASEGSQETQYF,TGTGCCAGCGAGGGTTCCCAAGAGACCCAGTACTTC
TRBJ2-7,TRBD1,NA,TRBV7-9,CASGQGARGYEQYF,TGTGCCAGCGGACAGGGGGCCAGGGGCTACGAGCAGTACTTC
TRBJ2-3,NA,once,TRBV9,CASSVVGADTQYF,TGTGCCAGCAGCGTAGTCGGGGCAGATACGCAGTATTTT
TRBJ1-2,TRBD1,few,TRBV7-9,CASSLSGGEGYTF,TGTGCCAGCAGCTTATCAGGGGGCGAAGGCTACACCTTC
TRBJ2-3,NA,NA,TRBV6-6,CASSYPISSGTDTQYF,TGTGCCAGCAGTTACCCGATCTCTAGCGGCACAGATACGCAGTATTTT
TRBJ2-1,TRBD2,NA,TRBV28,CASRQGTSGRDWGLALSYNEQFF,TGTGCCAGCAGGCAGGGGACTAGCGGGAGAGATTGGGGGTTAGCCCTCTCCTACAATGAGCAGTTCTTC
TRBJ1-1,NA,few,TRBV25-1,CASSEAGFWNTEAFF,TGTGCCAGCAGTGAGGCAGGGTTTTGGAACACTGAAGCTTTCTTT
TRBJ1-4,NA,NA,TRBV7-6,CASSTARTEREKLFF,TGTGCCAGCAGCACAGCTCGGACAGAACGGGAAAAACTGTTTTTT
TRBJ2-2,NA,few,TRBV11-3,CASRTGFGELFF,TGTGCCAGCAGGACAGGCTTCGGGGAGCTGTTTTTT
TRBJ2-2,TRBD2,NA,TRBV7-7,CASSLAAGGAGELFF,TGTGCCAGCAGCTTAGCTGCGGGGGGGGCCGGGGAGCTGTTTTTT
TRBJ1-1,NA,NA,TRBV7-2,CASSLGRWEAFF,TGTGCCAGCAGCTTAGGCAGGTGGGAAGCTTTCTTT
TRBJ2-2,NA,NA,TRBV27,CASSLSPGLWGTGELFF,TGTGCCAGCAGTTTATCCCCGGGACTGTGGGGTACCGGGGAGCTGTTTTTT
TRBJ2-1,NA,NA,TRBV9,CASSVGGAHNEQFF,TGTGCCAGCAGCGTAGGTGGAGCCCACAATGAGCAGTTCTTC
TRBJ1-2,TRBD1,NA,TRBV5-1,CASSGGTGIGIVGGYTF,TGCGCCAGCAGCGGGGGGACAGGGATTGGTATCGTAGGCGGCTACACCTTC